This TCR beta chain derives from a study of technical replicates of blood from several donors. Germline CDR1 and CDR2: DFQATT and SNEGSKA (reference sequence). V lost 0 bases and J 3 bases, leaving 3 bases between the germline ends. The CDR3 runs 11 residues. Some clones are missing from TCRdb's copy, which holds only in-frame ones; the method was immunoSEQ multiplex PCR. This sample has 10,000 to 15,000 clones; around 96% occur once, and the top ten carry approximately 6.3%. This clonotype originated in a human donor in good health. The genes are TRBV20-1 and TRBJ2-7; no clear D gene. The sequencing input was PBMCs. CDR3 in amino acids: CSARDNYEQYF. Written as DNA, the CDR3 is TGCAGTGCTAGAGACAACTACGAGCAGTACTTC.